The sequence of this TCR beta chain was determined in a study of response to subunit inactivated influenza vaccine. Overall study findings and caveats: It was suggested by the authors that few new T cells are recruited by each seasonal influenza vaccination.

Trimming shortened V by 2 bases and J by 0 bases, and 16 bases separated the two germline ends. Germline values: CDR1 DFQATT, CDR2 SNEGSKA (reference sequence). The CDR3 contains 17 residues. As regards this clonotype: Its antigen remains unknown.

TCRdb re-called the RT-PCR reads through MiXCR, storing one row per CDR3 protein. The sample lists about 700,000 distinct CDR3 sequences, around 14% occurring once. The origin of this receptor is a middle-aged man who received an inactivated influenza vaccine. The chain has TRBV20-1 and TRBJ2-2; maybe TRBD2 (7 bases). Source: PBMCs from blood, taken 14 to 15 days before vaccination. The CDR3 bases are TGCAGTGCTAGATCAAATCGGGGGGCAGCGAACACCGGGGAGCTGTTTTTT. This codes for CSARSNRGAANTGELFF.